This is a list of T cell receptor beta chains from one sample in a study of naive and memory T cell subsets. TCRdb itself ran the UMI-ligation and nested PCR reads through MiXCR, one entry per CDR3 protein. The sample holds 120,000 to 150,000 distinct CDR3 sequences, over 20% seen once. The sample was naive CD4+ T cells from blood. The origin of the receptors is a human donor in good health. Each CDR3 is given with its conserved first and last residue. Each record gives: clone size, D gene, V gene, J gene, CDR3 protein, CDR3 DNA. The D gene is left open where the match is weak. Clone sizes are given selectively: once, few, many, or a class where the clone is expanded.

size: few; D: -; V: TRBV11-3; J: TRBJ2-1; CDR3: CASSLEASSYNEQFF; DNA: TGTGCCAGCAGCTTAGAAGCGTCCTCCTACAATGAGCAGTTCTTC
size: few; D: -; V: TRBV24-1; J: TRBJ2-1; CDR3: CATSDTGRELQENEQFF; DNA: TGTGCCACCAGTGACACGGGCCGGGAGCTTCAGGAAAATGAGCAGTTCTTC
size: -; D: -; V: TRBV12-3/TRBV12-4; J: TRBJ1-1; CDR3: CAGAWGPNTEAFF; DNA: TGTGCCGGCGCTTGGGGACCCAACACTGAAGCTTTCTTT
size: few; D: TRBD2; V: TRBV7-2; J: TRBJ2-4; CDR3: CASRAGLAGGRENIQYF; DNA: TGTGCCAGCAGAGCCGGACTAGCGGGAGGGCGGGAAAACATTCAGTACTTC
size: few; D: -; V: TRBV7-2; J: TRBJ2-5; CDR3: CASSSQRMYQETQYF; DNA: TGTGCCAGCAGCTCCCAGAGGATGTATCAAGAGACCCAGTACTTC
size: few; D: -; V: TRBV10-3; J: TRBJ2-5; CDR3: CAISESSQLWERAQYF; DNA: TGTGCCATCAGTGAGTCGAGTCAGCTATGGGAGAGAGCCCAGTACTTC
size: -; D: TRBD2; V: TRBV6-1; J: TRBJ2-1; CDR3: CASRASGSSYNEQFF; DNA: TGTGCCAGCAGGGCTAGCGGTAGCTCCTACAATGAGCAGTTCTTC
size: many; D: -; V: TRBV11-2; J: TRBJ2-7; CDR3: CASSLGSLWSPYEQYF; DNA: TGTGCCAGCAGCTTGGGTAGTCTGTGGAGTCCCTACGAGCAGTACTTC
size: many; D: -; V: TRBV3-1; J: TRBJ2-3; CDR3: CASSQYQRTDTQYF; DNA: TGTGCCAGCAGCCAATATCAGAGGACAGATACGCAGTATTTT
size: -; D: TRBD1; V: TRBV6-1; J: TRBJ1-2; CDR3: CASSEAGQAYMEGYTF; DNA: TGTGCCAGCAGTGAAGCGGGACAGGCTTATATGGAGGGCTACACCTTC
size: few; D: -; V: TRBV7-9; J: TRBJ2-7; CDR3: CASSSPGLDYEQYF; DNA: TGTGCCAGCAGCTCGCCGGGCCTCGACTACGAGCAGTACTTC
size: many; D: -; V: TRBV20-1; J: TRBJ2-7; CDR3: CSARSRAVDLHEQYF; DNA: TGCAGTGCTAGATCCCGGGCGGTCGACCTCCACGAGCAGTACTTC
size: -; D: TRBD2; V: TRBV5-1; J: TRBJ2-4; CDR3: CASSLERGKNIQYF; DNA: TGCGCCAGCAGCTTGGAGCGGGGCAAAAACATTCAGTACTTC
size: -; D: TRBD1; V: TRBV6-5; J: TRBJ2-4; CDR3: CASRRDSKNIQYF; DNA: TGTGCCAGCAGAAGGGACAGCAAAAACATTCAGTACTTC
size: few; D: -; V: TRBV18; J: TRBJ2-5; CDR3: CASSPLSMDQETQYF; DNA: TGTGCCAGCTCACCACTGTCAATGGACCAAGAGACCCAGTACTTC
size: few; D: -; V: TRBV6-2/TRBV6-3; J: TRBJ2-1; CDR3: CASSRLANEQFF; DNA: TGTGCCAGCAGTCGACTCGCCAATGAGCAGTTCTTC
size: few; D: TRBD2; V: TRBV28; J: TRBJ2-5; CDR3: CASILAGAETQYF; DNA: TGTGCCAGCATTCTAGCGGGAGCAGAGACCCAGTACTTC
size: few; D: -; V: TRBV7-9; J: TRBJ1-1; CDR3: CASSLDAGQGSAFF; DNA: TGTGCCAGCAGCTTAGACGCCGGTCAGGGATCAGCTTTCTTT
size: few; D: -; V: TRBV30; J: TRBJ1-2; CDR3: CAWSVLLYGYTF; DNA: TGTGCCTGGAGTGTTCTGTTGTATGGCTACACCTTC
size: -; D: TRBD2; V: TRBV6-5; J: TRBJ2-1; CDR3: CASSAGLAGPYNEQFF; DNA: TGTGCCAGCAGCGCCGGACTAGCGGGTCCCTACAATGAGCAGTTCTTC
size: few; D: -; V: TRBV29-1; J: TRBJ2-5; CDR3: CSVGLGGGETQYF; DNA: TGCAGCGTCGGACTCGGTGGCGGGGAGACCCAGTACTTC
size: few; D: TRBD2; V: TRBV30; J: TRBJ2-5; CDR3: CAWRLAGRDRGETQYF; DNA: TGTGCCTGGAGACTAGCGGGAAGGGACCGGGGAGAGACCCAGTACTTC
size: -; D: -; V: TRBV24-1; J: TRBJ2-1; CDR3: CATSDPRGAAYNEQFF; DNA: TGTGCCACCAGTGATCCTCGAGGGGCAGCCTACAATGAGCAGTTCTTC
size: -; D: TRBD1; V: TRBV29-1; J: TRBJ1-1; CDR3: CSVWKFTGTAMNTEAFF; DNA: TGCAGCGTATGGAAATTTACCGGGACAGCCATGAACACTGAAGCTTTCTTT
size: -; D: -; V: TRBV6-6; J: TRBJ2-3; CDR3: CASNTGTPSTDTQYF; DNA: TGTGCCAGCAATACCGGGACGCCTAGCACAGATACGCAGTATTTT
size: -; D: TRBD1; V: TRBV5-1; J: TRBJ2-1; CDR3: CASSPGQGDNEQFF; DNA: TGCGCCAGCAGCCCGGGACAGGGGGACAATGAGCAGTTCTTC
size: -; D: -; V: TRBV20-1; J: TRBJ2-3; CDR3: CSGIRPASTDTQYF; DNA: TGCAGTGGTATACGGCCCGCCAGCACAGATACGCAGTATTTT
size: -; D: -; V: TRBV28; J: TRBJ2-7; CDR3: CASSLIGPYEQYF; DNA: TGTGCCAGCAGTTTAATAGGGCCCTACGAGCAGTACTTC
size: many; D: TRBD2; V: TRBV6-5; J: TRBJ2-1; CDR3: CASSTIREGFYNEQFF; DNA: TGTGCCAGCAGTACCATCCGGGAGGGATTCTACAATGAGCAGTTCTTC
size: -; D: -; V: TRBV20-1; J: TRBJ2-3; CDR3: CSASLRTTDTQYF; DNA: TGCAGTGCTAGCCTCCGTACCACAGATACGCAGTATTTT
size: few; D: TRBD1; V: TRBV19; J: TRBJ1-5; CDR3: CASTTGLSNQPQHF; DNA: TGTGCCAGTACGACAGGGCTAAGCAATCAGCCCCAGCATTTT
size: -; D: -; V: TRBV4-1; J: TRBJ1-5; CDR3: CASSQDTTVAPQPQHF; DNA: TGCGCCAGCAGCCAAGATACCACAGTAGCACCCCAGCCCCAGCATTTT
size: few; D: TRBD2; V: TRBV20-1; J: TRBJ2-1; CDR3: CSAPSTSGSYNEQFF; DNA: TGCAGTGCTCCCTCGACTAGCGGCTCCTACAATGAGCAGTTCTTC
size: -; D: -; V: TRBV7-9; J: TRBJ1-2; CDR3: CASSLSGRPPDYGYTF; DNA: TGTGCCAGCAGCTTATCGGGTCGCCCCCCTGACTATGGCTACACCTTC
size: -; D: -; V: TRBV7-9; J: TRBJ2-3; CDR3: CASRKSGGSTDTQYF; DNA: TGTGCCAGCAGAAAGTCGGGCGGCAGCACAGATACGCAGTATTTT
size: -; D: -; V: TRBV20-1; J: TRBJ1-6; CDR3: CSARAGPSSPLHF; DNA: TGCAGTGCTAGAGCGGGACCAAGTTCACCCCTCCACTTT